This TCR beta chain was captured by sequencing in a study of blood T cell repertoires in COVID-19. As for the study in general: Samples of COVID-19 (acute and convalescent) were obtained from the United States, Italy and Spain. Sample material is recorded as cDNA or gDNA derived from T cells, B-cell-depleted T cells, or PBMCs.

In the authors' methods: From reference gene primer amplification, estimates of nucleated cell counts were derived. The assay was immunoSEQ multiplex PCR, and TCRdb's table has in-frame clones only and misses some. V and J calls and clone size are given by that table; D and trimming were obtained from the DNA. The sample consists of about 67,000 clones, approximately 87% of them appearing once. From germline, CDR1 is SGHRS and CDR2 YFSETQ. This CDR3 contains 15 residues. V lost 4 bases, J lost 2 bases, and 9 bases stayed unmatched. Sequences were obtained from peripheral blood. V usage is TRBV5-1 and J usage is TRBJ2-7; TRBD1 agrees at 7 bases. The clonotype originates from a man aged 45 to 65 with active COVID-19. CDR3 in DNA: TGCGCCAGCAGCCCAAGACAGGGTACAACCTACGAGCAGTACTTC. It is translated as CASSPRQGTTYEQYF. Together with reference TRBV5-1 and TRBJ2-7, the CDR3 gives the full variable domain: KAGVTQTPRYLIKTRGQQVTLSCSPISGHRSVSWYQQTPGQGLQFLFEYFSETQRNKGNFPGRFSGRQFSNSRSEMNVSTLELGDSALYLCASSPRQGTTYEQYFGPGTRLTVT.